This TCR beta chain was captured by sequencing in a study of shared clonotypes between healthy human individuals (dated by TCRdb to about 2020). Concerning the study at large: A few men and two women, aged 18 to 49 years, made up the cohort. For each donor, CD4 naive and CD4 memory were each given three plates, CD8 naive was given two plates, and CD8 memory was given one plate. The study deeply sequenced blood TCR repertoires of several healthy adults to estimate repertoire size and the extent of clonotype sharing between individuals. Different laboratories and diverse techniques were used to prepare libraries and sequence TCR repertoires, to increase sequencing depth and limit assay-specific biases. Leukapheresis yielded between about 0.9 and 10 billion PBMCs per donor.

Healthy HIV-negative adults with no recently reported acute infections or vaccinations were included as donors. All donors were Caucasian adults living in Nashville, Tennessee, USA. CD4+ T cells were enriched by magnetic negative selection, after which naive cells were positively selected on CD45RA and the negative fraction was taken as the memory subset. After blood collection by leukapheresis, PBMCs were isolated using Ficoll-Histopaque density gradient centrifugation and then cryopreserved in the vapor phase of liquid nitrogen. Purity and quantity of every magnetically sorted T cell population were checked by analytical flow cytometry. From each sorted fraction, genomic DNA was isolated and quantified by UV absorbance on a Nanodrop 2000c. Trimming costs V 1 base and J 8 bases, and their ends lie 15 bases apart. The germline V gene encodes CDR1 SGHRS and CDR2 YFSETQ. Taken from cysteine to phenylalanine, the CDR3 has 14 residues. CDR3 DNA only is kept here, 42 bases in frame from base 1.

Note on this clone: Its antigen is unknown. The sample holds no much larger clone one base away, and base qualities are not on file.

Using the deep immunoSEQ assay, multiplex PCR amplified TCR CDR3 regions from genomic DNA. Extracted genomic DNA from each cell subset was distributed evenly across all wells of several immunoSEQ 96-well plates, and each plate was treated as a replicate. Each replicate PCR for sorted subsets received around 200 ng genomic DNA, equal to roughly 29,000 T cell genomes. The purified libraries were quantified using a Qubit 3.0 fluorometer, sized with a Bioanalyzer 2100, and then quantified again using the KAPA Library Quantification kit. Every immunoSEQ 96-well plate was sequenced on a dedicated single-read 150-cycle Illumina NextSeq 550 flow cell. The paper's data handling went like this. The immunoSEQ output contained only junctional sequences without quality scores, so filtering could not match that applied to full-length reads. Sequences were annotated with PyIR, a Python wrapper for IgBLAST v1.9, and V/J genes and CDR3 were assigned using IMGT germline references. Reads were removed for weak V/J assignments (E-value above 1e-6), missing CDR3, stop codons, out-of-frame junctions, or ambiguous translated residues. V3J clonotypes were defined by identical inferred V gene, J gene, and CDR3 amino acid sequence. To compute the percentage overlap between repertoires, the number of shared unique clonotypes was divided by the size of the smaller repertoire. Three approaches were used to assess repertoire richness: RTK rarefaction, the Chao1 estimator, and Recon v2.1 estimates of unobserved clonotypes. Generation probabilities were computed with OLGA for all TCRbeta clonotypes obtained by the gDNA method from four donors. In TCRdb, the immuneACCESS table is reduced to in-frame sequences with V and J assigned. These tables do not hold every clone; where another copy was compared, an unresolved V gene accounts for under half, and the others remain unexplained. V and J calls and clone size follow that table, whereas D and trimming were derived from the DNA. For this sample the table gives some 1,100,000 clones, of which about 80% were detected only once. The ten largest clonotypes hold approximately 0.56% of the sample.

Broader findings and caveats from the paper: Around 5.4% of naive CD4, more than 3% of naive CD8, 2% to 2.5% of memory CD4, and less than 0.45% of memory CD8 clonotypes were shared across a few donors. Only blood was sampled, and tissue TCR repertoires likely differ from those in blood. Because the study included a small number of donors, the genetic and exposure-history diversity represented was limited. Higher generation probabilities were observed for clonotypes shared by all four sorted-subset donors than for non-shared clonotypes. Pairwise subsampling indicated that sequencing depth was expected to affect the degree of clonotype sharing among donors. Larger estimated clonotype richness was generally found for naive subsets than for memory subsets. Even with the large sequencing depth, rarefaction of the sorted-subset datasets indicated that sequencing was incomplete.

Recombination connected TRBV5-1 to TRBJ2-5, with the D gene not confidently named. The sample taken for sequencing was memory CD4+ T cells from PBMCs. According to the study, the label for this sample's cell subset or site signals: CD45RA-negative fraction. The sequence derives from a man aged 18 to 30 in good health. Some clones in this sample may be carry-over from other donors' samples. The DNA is TGCGCCAGCAGCTTGTCAGTCACCGAAGGTACCCAGTACTTC. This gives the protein CASSLSVTEGTQYF.